A selection of T cell receptor beta chains follows, all from one sample in a study of type 1 and type 2 diabetes patients. MiXCR, run by TCRdb on the multiplex PCR reads, gives a single entry per CDR3 protein. Of a few hundred thousand distinct CDR3 sequences in the sample, roughly 44% are singletons; the top ten hold about an eighth. The sequencing sample was made of peripheral blood mononuclear cells (PBMCs). All receptors come from a man younger than 35 with type 2 diabetes. Each CDR3 is given with its conserved first and last residue. The D gene is left open where the match is weak. Size is omitted from some rows. Given values are once, few, many or a class for expanded clones.

CDR3 DNA,CDR3 protein,V gene,D gene,J gene,clone size,CDR3 length
TGTGCCAGCAGCCAGGGAAAAGGGCTGGTCGGTGAAGAGACCCAGTACTTC,CASSQGKGLVGEETQYF,TRBV9,.,TRBJ2-5,.,17
TGCAGTGCCTCCCATCTGGGGACTAGCGGATACGAGCAGTACTTC,CSASHLGTSGYEQYF,TRBV20-1,TRBD2,TRBJ2-7,.,15
TGCAGCGTTGCCAGGGGGGTCAGCGAAGAGACCCAGTACTTC,CSVARGVSEETQYF,TRBV29-1,.,TRBJ2-5,large,14
TGTGCCAGCTCCTGGACAGAGAGCACAGATACGCAGTATTTT,CASSWTESTDTQYF,TRBV6-5,.,TRBJ2-3,.,14
TGTGCCAGCAGCGGGGACGACAGGGGGGCTACTTATGGCTACACCTTC,CASSGDDRGATYGYTF,TRBV9,TRBD1,TRBJ1-2,.,16
TGTGCCAGCAGCTTAGCCTCCAGGTCTCTTAACTACGAGCAGTACTTC,CASSLASRSLNYEQYF,TRBV7-2,.,TRBJ2-7,few,16
TGTGCCAGCTGGGCAAATGGGGGTGCTGAAGCTTTCTTT,CASWANGGAEAFF,TRBV27,.,TRBJ1-1,few,13
TGCAGCGGACTAGCGGGGGGCACAGATACGCAGTATTTT,CSGLAGGTDTQYF,TRBV29-1,TRBD2,TRBJ2-3,many,13
TGTGCCAGCAGTACCGGGTTTGGTGGCTACACCTTC,CASSTGFGGYTF,TRBV28,.,TRBJ1-2,few,12
TGTGCCAGCAGCCTGGGGCTAGCGGGAGGGCCATCATCTGAGCAGTACTTC,CASSLGLAGGPSSEQYF,TRBV27,TRBD2,TRBJ2-7,.,17
TGTGCCAGCAGCCAAGACTTTTCCTATGGCTACACCTTC,CASSQDFSYGYTF,TRBV7-3,.,TRBJ1-2,once,13
TGTGCCAGTAAGGACGAGGGGGACTATGGCTACACCTTC,CASKDEGDYGYTF,TRBV19,.,TRBJ1-2,few,13
TGCAGTGCCCCGACAGGTGCCTACGAGCAGTACTTC,CSAPTGAYEQYF,TRBV20-1,.,TRBJ2-7,.,12
TGTGCCAGTATCATGGGACAGGGAGACACTGAAGCTTTCTTT,CASIMGQGDTEAFF,TRBV27,TRBD1,TRBJ1-1,.,14
TGTGCCAGCAGTTTAGGCAGGGTTTCGCCTTTCTTT,CASSLGRVSPFF,TRBV12-3/TRBV12-4,.,TRBJ1-1,.,12
TGCGCCAGCAGCATCGGACATCCCCAGTACGAGCAGTACTTC,CASSIGHPQYEQYF,TRBV5-1,.,TRBJ2-7,.,14
TGTGCCAGCAGCCGTGAAGCAAACACTGAAGCTTTCTTT,CASSREANTEAFF,TRBV7-3,.,TRBJ1-1,.,13
TGTGCCAGCAGTCCCACAGGGATTAATTATTCACCCCTCCACTTT,CASSPTGINYSPLHF,TRBV6-5,.,TRBJ1-6,.,15
TGTGCCAGCAGCTTGGAGGGTAGCGTCACCGGGGAGCTGTTTTTT,CASSLEGSVTGELFF,TRBV5-5,.,TRBJ2-2,.,15
TGTGCCAGCACCTTTACAGGCAACACTGAAGCTTTCTTT,CASTFTGNTEAFF,TRBV27,.,TRBJ1-1,.,13
TGTGCCAGCAGCGAGCCCCACCTAGCGGGAGCTAACACCGGGGAGCTGTTTTTT,CASSEPHLAGANTGELFF,TRBV9,TRBD2,TRBJ2-2,.,18
TGTGCCAGCAGCGGGGGCACCGGGGAGCTGTTTTTT,CASSGGTGELFF,TRBV27,.,TRBJ2-2,few,12
TGCAGTGCTAGTACAGACAGCAGGAACACTGAAGCTTTCTTT,CSASTDSRNTEAFF,TRBV20-1,.,TRBJ1-1,few,14
TGTGCCTGGGATCCGGTGGGACTAGCGGGAGGACCCTCCTACAATGAGCAGTTCTTC,CAWDPVGLAGGPSYNEQFF,TRBV30,TRBD2,TRBJ2-1,few,19
TGTGCCAGCAGCTTAGTGATCGAAGATACGCAGTATTTT,CASSLVIEDTQYF,TRBV7-2,.,TRBJ2-3,.,13
TGTGCCAGCAGTGGGGGACAGGCCCACTCCAATCAGCCCCAGCATTTT,CASSGGQAHSNQPQHF,TRBV2,TRBD1,TRBJ1-5,.,16
TGTGCCAGCACCTCCCGTGAGGATGTTAACTATGGCTACACCTTC,CASTSREDVNYGYTF,TRBV6-4,.,TRBJ1-2,.,15
TGTGCCAGCAGCTTGGGGGCTAGCGGATACACAGATACGCAGTATTTT,CASSLGASGYTDTQYF,TRBV7-3,.,TRBJ2-3,.,16
TGTGCCACCAGCAGGTTCCGGGACAGATATGGCTACACCTTC,CATSRFRDRYGYTF,TRBV15,TRBD1,TRBJ1-2,few,14
TGTGCCAGCAGTTTCCTTAGCACAGGGGGCTACGAGCAGTACTTC,CASSFLSTGGYEQYF,TRBV7-9,TRBD1,TRBJ2-7,.,15
TGTGCCAGCAGGGGGGGGACTAGCGGCCATACGCAGTATTTT,CASRGGTSGHTQYF,TRBV2,TRBD2,TRBJ2-3,.,14
TGTGCCAGTAAGGAGGGGACCGGGGAGCTGTTTTTT,CASKEGTGELFF,TRBV19,.,TRBJ2-2,many,12
TGTGCCAGCAGCCATCTCGGACAGGGGGTTTATGGCCACACCTTC,CASSHLGQGVYGHTF,TRBV14,TRBD1,TRBJ1-2,.,15
TGTGCCAGTGGTCTAGCGGGGAATTACAATGAGCAGTTCTTC,CASGLAGNYNEQFF,TRBV14,TRBD2,TRBJ2-1,few,14
TGTGCCAGCAGCCAAGGAGGGACAGGTCTCGAAAAACTGTTTTTT,CASSQGGTGLEKLFF,TRBV4-2,TRBD1,TRBJ1-4,.,15